The 30 T cell receptor beta chains listed next were all sequenced from one sample in a study of T cells in Graves' hyperthyroidism and ophthalmopathy. There were TCR beta CDR3 regions amplified from RNA transcripts. First-round RT-PCR with HTBI primers amplified the TCR CDR3 region. TCRdb re-called the multiplex PCR reads with MiXCR, one entry per CDR3 protein. The repertoire holds about 520,000 distinct CDR3 sequences, with around 22% as singletons. Material for sequencing was blood. The receptors come from a woman between 25 and 40 years old with Graves' ophthalmopathy.

This clonotype occurred many times. The gene calls are TRBV5-1 and TRBJ2-7; D perhaps matches TRBD2 (5 bases). The CDR3 sequence is 14 residues long. With 4 bases removed from V and 5 bases from J, the gap between germline ends came to 16 bases. Germline V gene lookup returns CDR1 SGHRS and CDR2 YFSETQ. Written as DNA, the CDR3 is TGCGCCAGCAGCCGAGGACGGACTCAGGACGAGCAGTACTTC. The encoded protein is CASSRGRTQDEQYF. Combining the CDR3 with reference TRBV5-1 and TRBJ2-7 gives the whole variable domain KAGVTQTPRYLIKTRGQQVTLSCSPISGHRSVSWYQQTPGQGLQFLFEYFSETQRNKGNFPGRFSGRQFSNSRSEMNVSTLELGDSALYLCASSRGRTQDEQYFGPGTRLTVT.

In this sample, this clonotype turned up many times. V and J are TRBV20-1 and TRBJ2-7; 7 bases are shared with TRBD2. CDR1 and CDR2 (germline): DFQATT, SNEGSKA (reference sequence). Unmatched junction bases numbered 4, after V lost 5 bases and J lost 6 bases. This CDR3 region has 11 residues. In DNA form, the CDR3 reads TGCAGTGCTGCAGGACTAGTCGAGCAGTACTTC. Encoded protein: CSAAGLVEQYF.

In its sample, this clonotype was seen many times. The chain combines TRBV11-3 with TRBJ1-2; D unclear. The germline V and J ends were trimmed by 3 bases and 7 bases, with 21 bases remaining between them. The CDR3 has 16 amino acids. From germline, CDR1 is SGHNT and CDR2 YENEEA. Here the CDR3 reads CASSLGSFAALAGYTF. CDR3 DNA sequence: TGTGCCAGCAGCTTGGGCTCATTTGCGGCCTTGGCTGGCTACACCTTC.

In its sample, this clonotype was seen a few times. The rearrangement links TRBV10-3 to TRBJ2-7, with D possibly TRBD2 on 6 matching bases. There are 15 residues in the CDR3. Deletions cut 4 bases from V and 6 bases from J, with 19 bases between. Germline CDR1 ENHRY, CDR2 SYGVKD. In DNA form, the CDR3 reads TGTGCCATCAGTGGGTCGGGAGATGGATCGCGCGAGCAGTACTTC. Translating gives CAISGSGDGSREQYF.

For this clonotype: A read error may explain this, as a much larger clone is one base away. The chain employs TRBV7-9 and TRBJ2-7; TRBD1 aligns across 9 bases. This CDR3 has 14 residues. V dropped 6 bases and J dropped 7; count of bases not matched to a gene: 10. CDR1 SEHNR and CDR2 FQNEAQ come from the germline V gene (reference sequence). The CDR3 reads CASRKEDRGWEQYV. Here the CDR3 DNA reads TGTGCCAGCAGGAAAGAGGACAGGGGCTGGGAGCAGTACGTC.

There are many counts of this clonotype. Sequence at one end of the junction differs from germline and may be a read error. The chain has TRBV7-8 and TRBJ2-2; 8 bases agree with TRBD2. Looked up from germline, CDR1 is SGHVS and CDR2 is FQNEAQ. This CDR3 contains 15 residues. CDR3 coding DNA: TGTGCCCGCAGCCCCCGGACTAGCAACACCGGGGAGCTGTTTTTT. This encodes CARSPRTSNTGELFF.

This chain joins TRBV7-2 and TRBJ2-5; D might be TRBD2 (6 bases). V lost 0 bases to trimming and J lost 0 bases, with 17 bases between them. Germline V lookup: CDR1 SGHTA, CDR2 FQGNSA. The CDR3 contains 18 residues. CDR3 nucleotides: TGTGCCAGCAGCTTAGCGTCTTTTGGCGGGGTAAACCAAGAGACCCAGTACTTC. This codes for CASSLASFGGVNQETQYF.

This clonotype showed up many times. CDR3 bases: TGTGCCAGCAGTGACTGGACAGGGACCTACGAGCAGTACTTC. Its protein product is CASSDWTGTYEQYF. The J gene is TRBJ2-7, the V gene TRBV6-2 or TRBV6-3; 8 bases fit TRBD1. Germline V CDR1 and CDR2: MNHEY, SVGEGT. The CDR3 runs 14 residues. The V and J ends lost 5 bases and 2 bases, in that order; junction bases with no gene match: 5.

This clonotype was observed at least ten times. V gene TRBV15 combines with J gene TRBJ1-3; D call uncertain. V was trimmed by 0 bases and J by 4 bases, leaving 10 bases between them. CDR1 is LNHNV and CDR2 is YYDKDF in the germline V gene (reference sequence). The CDR3 covers 15 residues. CDR3 DNA: TGTGCCACCAGCAGAGATCAAGGCCCGGGAAACACCATATATTTT. It encodes CATSRDQGPGNTIYF. The full variable domain, its missing parts supplied by reference TRBV15 and TRBJ1-3, is DAMVIQNPRYQVTQFGKPVTLSCSQTLNHNVMYWYQQKSSQAPKLLFHYYDKDFNNEADTPDNFQSRRPNTSFCFLDIRSPGLGDTAMYLCATSRDQGPGNTIYFGEGSWLTVV.

This clonotype was detected only once. The chain couples TRBV6-1 to TRBJ2-5, with 12 bases that match TRBD2. The CDR3 consists of 15 residues. V dropped 1 base and J dropped 4; count of bases not matched to a gene: 1. Germline V gene lookup returns CDR1 MNHNS and CDR2 SASEGT. The DNA of the CDR3 is TGTGCCAGCAGTGAAGGACTAGCGGGAGCAGAGACCCAGTACTTC. Encoded protein: CASSEGLAGAETQYF.

To note about this clonotype: The germline gene is not matched at one end of the junction; a read error may be the cause. The chain couples TRBV6-1 to TRBJ1-5; tentative D call: TRBD1 (6 bases). This CDR3 has 14 amino acids. The germline V gene has CDR1 MNHNS and CDR2 SASEGT. The CDR3 DNA reads as TGTGCCAGCAATGAATCAGGGGTTCGGCAGCCCCAGCATTTT. It translates to CASNESGVRQPQHF.

This clonotype was recorded at least ten times. J is TRBJ2-5 and V is TRBV15; 7 bases line up with TRBD2. The V segment lost 2 bases and the J segment 5 bases; nucleotides outside the gene matches: 8. The CDR3 length is 15 residues. The germline V gene has CDR1 LNHNV and CDR2 YYDKDF (reference sequence). The CDR3 DNA reads as TGTGCCACCAGCAGATCGACTAGCCTGGGGGAGACCCAGTACTTC. Protein sequence: CATSRSTSLGETQYF.

V is TRBV2 and J is TRBJ1-1, with 10 bases identical to TRBD1. With 8 bases clipped from V and 6 bases from J, the junction kept 12 bases outside the gene matches. The CDR3 is 15 amino acids. CDR1 and CDR2 (germline): SNHLY, FYNNEI. CDR3 sequence: CASFTPGQGSAEAFF. The DNA of the CDR3 is TGTGCCAGCTTTACCCCGGGACAGGGGAGCGCTGAAGCTTTCTTT.

Remarks on this clonotype: This may come from a read error, since a much larger clone is one base off. V is TRBV3-1 and J is TRBJ2-7; D might be TRBD1 (6 bases). The CDR3 spans 13 residues. The germline V gene has CDR1 LGHDT and CDR2 YNNKEL (reference sequence). CDR3 in amino acids: CTSSQGTYYEQYF. The CDR3 DNA follows: TGTACCAGCAGCCAGGGGACATACTACGAGCAGTACTTC.

This clonotype was counted a few times. The V call is TRBV24-1, the J call TRBJ2-2; D gene unclear. Germline CDR1 reads KGHDR; CDR2 reads SFDVKD. The CDR3 totals 16 residues. The germline V and J ends were trimmed by 4 bases and 0 bases, with 11 bases remaining between them. This chain's CDR3 is CATSDTVSANTGELFF. The CDR3 nucleotides are TGTGCCACCAGTGACACAGTGAGCGCGAACACCGGGGAGCTGTTTTTT.

This clonotype came up a few times. The rearrangement joins TRBV12-3 or TRBV12-4 to TRBJ2-6, with TRBD1 matching over 10 bases. The V and J ends lost 7 bases and 18 bases, in that order; junction bases with no gene match: 27. There are 18 residues in the CDR3. CDR3: CASTLTGGRGSGANAPTF. CDR3 nucleotides: TGTGCCAGCACCCTGACAGGGGGCAGGGGGTCTGGGGCCAACGCCCCGACTTTC.

The chain couples TRBV6-9 to TRBJ2-5; D is ambiguous. This CDR3 is built from 12 residues. Trimming removed 3 bases from V and 6 bases from J, with 8 bases in between. The germline CDR1 and CDR2 sequences are MNHGY and SVAAGI. The CDR3 loop reads CASSYIGKTQYF. As DNA, the CDR3 is TGTGCCAGCAGTTACATTGGGAAGACCCAGTACTTC.

V gene TRBV9 combines with J gene TRBJ2-7; TRBD2 might be the D (7 bases). The CDR3 runs 13 residues. Germline CDR1 SGDLS, CDR2 YYNGEE. Trimming removed 4 bases at V and 3 bases at J, with 11 bases between. DNA of the CDR3: TGTGCCAGCAGCAAGGGGGGGGTCTACGAGCAGTACTTC. It translates to CASSKGGVYEQYF.

In its sample, this clonotype was seen many times. The chain is built from TRBV7-3 and TRBJ2-2; no reliable D call. The CDR3 is 17 residues long. Trimming removed 5 bases at V and 3 bases at J, with 19 bases between. Per germline, CDR1 SGHTA and CDR2 FQGTGA. For the CDR3, the DNA is TGTGCCAGCAGCCCCCTCCCCCCTAGGAGCGACACCGGGGAGCTGTTTTTT. As protein: CASSPLPPRSDTGELFF.

The chain uses TRBV6-1 and TRBJ2-5; D gene ambiguous. This CDR3 spans 12 amino acids. The V gene's germline CDR1 is MNHNS and CDR2 SASEGT. Trimming removed 8 bases from V and 3 bases from J, with 10 bases in between. CDR3 in amino acids: CASSRVKETQYF. CDR3 nucleotide sequence: TGTGCCAGCTCCCGGGTCAAAGAGACCCAGTACTTC.

The rearrangement uses TRBV6-9 and TRBJ1-2; tentatively, D is TRBD1 (5 bases). Trimming removed 6 bases at V and 0 bases at J, with 17 bases between. CDR1 is MNHGY and CDR2 is SVAAGI in the germline V gene. The CDR3 loop spans 16 amino acids. The CDR3 coding sequence is TGTGCCAGCAGAACCCCCCTACGGGGGGCTAACTATGGCTACACCTTC. This sequence encodes CASRTPLRGANYGYTF.

The table lists this clonotype with many counts. The chain combines TRBV29-1 with TRBJ2-5; the D is unclear. The CDR3 runs to 12 residues. Germline V gene data show CDR1 as SQVTM and CDR2 as ANQGSEA. V lost 4 bases, J lost 2 bases, and 8 bases lay in between. DNA for the CDR3: TGCAGCGTTGGGCGCGAACAAGAGACCCAGTACTTC. Its protein product is CSVGREQETQYF.

This clonotype has at least ten counts. The V gene is TRBV7-2, the J gene TRBJ1-2, with D possibly matching TRBD1 (6 bases). V lost 1 base and J lost 8, with 14 bases in between. Germline lookup yields CDR1 SGHTA and CDR2 FQGNSA. The length of the CDR3 is 14 residues. The CDR3 is CASSLEQGVGGYTF. The CDR3 DNA sequence: TGTGCCAGCAGCTTAGAACAGGGAGTGGGAGGCTACACCTTC. Using reference TRBV7-2 and TRBJ1-2 for the parts outside the CDR3, the full variable domain is GAGVSQSPSNKVTEKGKDVELRCDPISGHTALYWYRQSLGQGLEFLIYFQGNSAPDKSGLPSDRFSAERTGGSVSTLTIQRTQQEDSAVYLCASSLEQGVGGYTFGSGTRLTVV.

The V gene is TRBV27, the J gene TRBJ2-7, with D tentatively TRBD1 (6 bases). Germline V gives CDR1 MNHEY, CDR2 SMNVEV (reference sequence). This CDR3 is 13 amino acids long. V shed 3 bases and J shed 5 bases, with 11 bases lying between them. DNA for the CDR3: TGTGCCAGCAGTTTTTCAGGGGCCAACGAGCAGTACTTC. Protein product: CASSFSGANEQYF.

The V and J genes are TRBV15 and TRBJ1-1, with a weak D call TRBD1 (6 bases). Germline-derived CDR1 and CDR2 are LNHNV and YYDKDF (reference sequence). The CDR3 consists of 13 residues. Trimming removed 4 bases from V and 6 bases from J, with 12 bases in between. The CDR3 region has the DNA TGTGCCACCAGCACCTACAGGGAGCCTGAAGCTTTCTTT. Translated, it gives CATSTYREPEAFF.

The rearrangement uses TRBV5-1 and TRBJ1-6, with a possible D match to TRBD1 (5 bases). Germline values: CDR1 SGHRS, CDR2 YFSETQ. V lost 0 bases and J lost 6, with 13 bases in between. The CDR3 sequence is 16 residues long. As DNA, the CDR3 is TGCGCCAGCAGCTTGGCCGGGGGACGGAGTAATTCACCCCTCCACTTT. Protein product: CASSLAGGRSNSPLHF.

In its sample, this clonotype was seen many times. The chain couples TRBV7-8 to TRBJ2-5; TRBD1 agrees at 8 bases. The CDR3 length is 14 residues. CDR1 and CDR2 from the germline V gene are SGHVS and FQNEAQ. J gave up 5 bases and V 5 bases, and 7 bases lay outside the gene matches. The CDR3 nucleotides read TGTGCCAGCAGCCCGAGGACAGGGAGGGAGACCCAGTACTTC. It is translated as CASSPRTGRETQYF.

This clonotype has at least ten counts. This chain uses TRBV30 with TRBJ1-1, with 9 bases identical to TRBD1. The CDR3 consists of 13 residues. The V gene end was trimmed by 3 bases and the J gene end by 5 bases; junction bases not matched to a gene: 4. Germline V gives CDR1 GTSNPN, CDR2 SVGIG (reference sequence). The CDR3 region has the DNA TGTGCCTGGAGGGACAGGGGAAGGACTGAAGCTTTCTTT. This codes for CAWRDRGRTEAFF.

This clonotype was recorded at least ten times. A much larger clonotype is one base distant, so this may be a read error. The rearrangement links TRBV12-3 or TRBV12-4 to TRBJ2-2; no clear D. Trimming pared 6 bases from V and 3 bases from J, leaving 2 bases between. CDR3 size: 11 residues. CDR3 sequence: CASRHTGELFF. In DNA, the CDR3 is TGTGCCAGCAGGCACACCGGGGAGCTGTTTTTT.

At least ten counts were recorded for this clonotype. The chain combines TRBV19 with TRBJ2-6; D gene ambiguous. In germline, CDR1 is LNHDA, CDR2 SQIVND (reference sequence). V was shortened by 6 bases and J by 1 base, with 4 bases between the two germline ends. The CDR3 is 13 residues long. The CDR3: CASSRSGANVLTF. CDR3 sequence (DNA): TGTGCCAGTAGCCGATCTGGGGCCAACGTCCTGACTTTC.